The following is a T cell receptor beta chain sequence with its context. CD4+ cells underwent separation, giving CD45RA+ naive and CD45RA-negative memory subsets. This sample stems from a study of shared clonotypes between healthy human individuals. For the study at large: Researchers assigned three CD4 naive, three CD4 memory, two CD8 naive and one CD8 memory plate to each donor.

In germline, CDR1 is SGHTA, CDR2 FQGNSA. V was cut by 6 bases and J by 5 bases, with 12 bases left in between. CDR3 length equals 13 residues. Assay: immunoSEQ multiplex PCR; the TCRdb copy retains only in-frame clones and omits some. Of about 960,000 clones listed, over 75% are singletons. The source is a man between 18 and 35 years old in good health. The sequencing input was memory CD4+ T cells sorted from blood. The subset was: CD45RA-negative fraction. The chain carries TRBV7-2 and TRBJ2-3; D gene uncertain. The CDR3 DNA sequence: TGTGCCAGCAGAATGGGATTCGTAGATACGCAGTATTTT. Its translation: CASRMGFVDTQYF.